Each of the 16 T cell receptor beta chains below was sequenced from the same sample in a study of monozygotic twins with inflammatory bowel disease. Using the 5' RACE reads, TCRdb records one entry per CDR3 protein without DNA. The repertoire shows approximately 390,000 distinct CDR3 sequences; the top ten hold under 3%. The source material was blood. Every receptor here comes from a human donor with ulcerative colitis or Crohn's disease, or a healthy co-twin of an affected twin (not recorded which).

The chain's CDR3 is CAIRGPATDTQYF. The rearrangement links TRBV2 to TRBJ2-3; checking the TCRdb D call of TRBD1 is not possible without DNA. The germline V gene has CDR1 SNHLY and CDR2 FYNNEI. This CDR3 comprises 13 residues.

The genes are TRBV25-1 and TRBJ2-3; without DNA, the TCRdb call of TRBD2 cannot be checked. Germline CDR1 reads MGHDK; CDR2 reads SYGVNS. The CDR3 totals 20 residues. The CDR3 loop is CASSDSRGLAKPHPTDTQYF.

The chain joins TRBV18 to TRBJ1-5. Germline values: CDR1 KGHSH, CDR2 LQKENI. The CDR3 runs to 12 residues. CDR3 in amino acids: CASPRLLGPQHF.

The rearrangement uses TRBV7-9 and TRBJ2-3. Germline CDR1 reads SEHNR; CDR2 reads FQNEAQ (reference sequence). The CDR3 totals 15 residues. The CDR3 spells CASTSGEVGTDTQYF. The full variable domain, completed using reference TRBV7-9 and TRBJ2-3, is DTGVSQNPRHKITKRGQNVTFRCDPISEHNRLYWYRQTLGQGPEFLTYFQNEAQLEKSRLLSDRFSAERPKGSFSTLEIQRTEQGDSAMYLCASTSGEVGTDTQYFGPGTRLTVL.

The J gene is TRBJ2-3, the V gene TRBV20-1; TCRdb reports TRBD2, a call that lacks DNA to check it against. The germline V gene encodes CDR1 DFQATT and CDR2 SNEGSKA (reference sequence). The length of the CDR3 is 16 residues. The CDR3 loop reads CSASPRTSGSLDTQYF.

The CDR3 sequence: CASSPVKGAREKLFF. V gene TRBV7-2 combines with J gene TRBJ1-4; TCRdb calls TRBD1, which cannot be checked without DNA. The CDR3 loop spans 15 amino acids. Germline assignment: CDR1 SGHTA and CDR2 FQGNSA.

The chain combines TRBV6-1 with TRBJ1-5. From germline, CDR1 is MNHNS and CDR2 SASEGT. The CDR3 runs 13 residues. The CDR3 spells CASTRNSNQPQHF.

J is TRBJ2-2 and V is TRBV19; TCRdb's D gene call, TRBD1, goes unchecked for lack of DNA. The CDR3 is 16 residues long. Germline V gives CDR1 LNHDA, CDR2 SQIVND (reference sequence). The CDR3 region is CASSIIRGANTGELFF.

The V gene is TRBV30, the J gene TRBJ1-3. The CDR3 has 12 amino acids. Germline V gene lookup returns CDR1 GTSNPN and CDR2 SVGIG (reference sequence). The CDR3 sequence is CAWGLSGNTIYF.

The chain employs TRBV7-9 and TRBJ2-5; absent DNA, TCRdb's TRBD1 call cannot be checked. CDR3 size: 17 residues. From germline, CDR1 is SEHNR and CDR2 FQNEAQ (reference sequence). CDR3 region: CASAIGRQRRDQETQYF.

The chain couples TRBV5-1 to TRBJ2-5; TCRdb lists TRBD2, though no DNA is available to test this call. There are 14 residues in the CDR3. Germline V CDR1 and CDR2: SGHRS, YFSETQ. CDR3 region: CASERGSGQETQYF.

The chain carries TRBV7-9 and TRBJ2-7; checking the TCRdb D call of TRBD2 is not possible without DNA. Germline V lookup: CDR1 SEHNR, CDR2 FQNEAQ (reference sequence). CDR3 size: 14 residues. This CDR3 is CASSLSGGINEQYF.

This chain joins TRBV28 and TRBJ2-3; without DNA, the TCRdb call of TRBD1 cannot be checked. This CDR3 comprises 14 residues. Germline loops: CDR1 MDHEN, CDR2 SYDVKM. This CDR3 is CASSFSQRADTQYF.

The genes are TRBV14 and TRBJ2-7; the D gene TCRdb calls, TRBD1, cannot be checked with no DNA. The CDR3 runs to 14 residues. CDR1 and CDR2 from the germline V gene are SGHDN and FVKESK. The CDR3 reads CASSQHGTYYEQYF.

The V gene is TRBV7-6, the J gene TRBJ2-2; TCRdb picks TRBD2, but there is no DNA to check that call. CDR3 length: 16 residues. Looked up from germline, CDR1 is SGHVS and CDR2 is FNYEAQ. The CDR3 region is CASSFRLAVPTGELFF.

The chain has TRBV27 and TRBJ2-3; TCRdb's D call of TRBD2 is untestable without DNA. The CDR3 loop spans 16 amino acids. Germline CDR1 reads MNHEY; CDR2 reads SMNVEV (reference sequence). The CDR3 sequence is CASSLGPGLATDTQYF.